The T cell receptor (beta chain) described here comes from a study of beta chain features in type 1 diabetes. The germline gives CDR1 SEHNR, CDR2 FQNEAQ (reference sequence). Between the trimmed V and J ends, which lost 0 bases and 0 bases, there was a span of 9 bases. The CDR3 extends over 16 amino acids. By way of CD45RO/CCR7/CD25/CD127/CD95/CD27, the CD4+ regulatory, stem cell-like memory, central memory and naive cells were sorted. As concerns this clone: Its antigen remains unidentified.

Expressed TCRB transcripts were sequenced, since all the RNA that had been isolated was reverse transcribed. Using immunoSEQ multiplex PCR, the repertoire was profiled, and TCRdb retains in-frame clones only, with some absent. The data contain some 190,000 clones, less than 9.5% of them singletons. Study-wide results and caveats: A cDNA-based sequencing approach could over-represent cells with high TCR expression. Among patients with Type 1 diabetes, TCRB CDR3s were moderately but significantly shorter in every one of the four CD4+ subsets. A closer apparent resemblance between naive, central memory and Treg TCRB repertoires was seen in patients than in healthy donors.

This TCR derives from a woman in her forties with type 1 diabetes. The chain joins TRBV7-9 to TRBJ1-5; D is possibly TRBD1 (6 bases). The sequenced material came from central memory CD4+ T cells from blood. The CDR3 coding sequence is TGTGCCAGCAGCTTAGCAGGACAGATTAGCAATCAGCCCCAGCATTTT. Translating gives CASSLAGQISNQPQHF.